This entry lists 10 T cell receptor beta chains sequenced from one sample in a study of a mutant IDH1 vaccine in newly diagnosed glioma. TCRdb's table, derived via immunoSEQ multiplex PCR, lists solely in-frame clones and lacks some. Among approximately 56,000 clones listed, approximately 75% were seen once. Time point of the sample: week 47, end of study. A 20-mer mutant IDH1 peptide at 300 ug was injected subcutaneously with topical imiquimod. Antigens for these TCRs are unknown. The sequencing here drew on PBMCs, taken from a glioma patient whose treatment included an IDH1 peptide vaccine. The receptors stem from a man in his fifties with glioma.

The sample holds a few counts of this clone. The chain recombines TRBV10-3 with TRBJ1-1; D is ambiguous. The CDR3 consists of 13 residues. Trimming took off 6 bases at V and 1 base at J, with 9 bases between the two ends. The V gene's germline CDR1 is ENHRY and CDR2 SYGVKD. CDR3: CAISRQGNTEAFF. In DNA, the CDR3 is TGTGCCATCAGCCGCCAAGGGAACACTGAAGCTTTCTTT.

V is TRBV4-2 and J is TRBJ1-2; maybe TRBD1 (5 bases). Trimming removed 5 bases from V and 3 bases from J, with 13 bases in between. Looked up from germline, CDR1 is LGHNA and CDR2 is YNFKEQ. There are 14 residues in the CDR3. The CDR3 region has the DNA TGTGCCAGCAGCTTATTGGGGGAAGACTATGGCTACACCTTC. It codes for CASSLLGEDYGYTF.

This rearrangement joins TRBV2 to TRBJ1-2, with D perhaps matching TRBD1 (6 bases). CDR3 length: 15 residues. The V end lost 6 bases, the J end lost 7 bases, and 21 bases lay between the germline ends. Germline CDR1 is SNHLY and CDR2 is FYNNEI. This chain's CDR3 is CASSPDRLGIPGYTF. CDR3 in DNA: TGTGCCAGCAGCCCCGACAGGCTTGGGATTCCTGGCTACACCTTC.

The V call is TRBV2, the J call TRBJ2-5; either TRBD1 or TRBD2 may supply D (6 bases each). Germline assignment: CDR1 SNHLY and CDR2 FYNNEI. Trimming removed 6 bases at V and 2 bases at J, with 13 bases between. CDR3 length: 14 amino acids. CDR3 DNA: TGTGCCAGCAGCCAGGGGACTGCACAAGAGACCCAGTACTTC. The encoded protein is CASSQGTAQETQYF.

This clone was recorded once. The rearrangement links TRBV4-2 to TRBJ1-1, with D possibly TRBD1 on 6 matching bases. The CDR3 sequence is 16 residues long. The V end lost 0 bases, the J end lost 12 bases, and 23 bases lay between the germline ends. Germline V CDR1 and CDR2: LGHNA, YNFKEQ. The CDR3 sequence is CASSQERRGDSQGTFF. CDR3 coding DNA: TGTGCCAGCAGCCAAGAACGGCGTGGAGACAGTCAGGGGACTTTCTTT.

The J gene is TRBJ2-7, the V gene TRBV18; 11 nucleotides agree with TRBD1. Trimming cost V 4 bases and J 5 bases; bases outside gene matches: 4. There are 14 residues in the CDR3. Germline assignment: CDR1 KGHSH and CDR2 LQKENI. The CDR3 loop is CASSLRDRGNEQYF. The CDR3 DNA is TGTGCCAGCTCACTCCGGGACAGGGGGAACGAGCAGTACTTC.

This clone was seen a few times. The V gene is TRBV9, the J gene TRBJ1-4, with 10 bases fitting TRBD1. Germline V gene sequence: CDR1 SGDLS, CDR2 YYNGEE. The CDR3 has 15 amino acids. The trim removed 3 bases at V and 7 bases at J, leaving 6 bases unmatched. The CDR3 loop reads CASSEGQGIGEKLFF. CDR3 in DNA: TGTGCCAGCAGCGAGGGACAGGGGATCGGTGAAAAACTGTTTTTT. The full variable domain, rest sourced from reference TRBV9 and TRBJ1-4, is DSGVTQTPKHLITATGQRVTLRCSPRSGDLSVYWYQQSLDQGLQFLIQYYNGEERAKGNILERFSAQQFPDLHSELNLSSLELGDSALYFCASSEGQGIGEKLFFGSGTQLSVL.

V is TRBV6-5 and J is TRBJ1-4, with 10 bases fitting TRBD1. V lost 8 bases and J lost 8; bases outside the gene matches: 2. This CDR3 is 12 amino acids long. Germline CDR1 and CDR2: MNHEY and SVGAGI. As DNA, the CDR3 is TGTGCCAGCGGACAGGGGGTAGAAAAACTGTTTTTT. Translated: CASGQGVEKLFF.

The chain has TRBV5-6 and TRBJ2-7, with D perhaps TRBD1 (6 bases). Germline CDR1 is SGHDT and CDR2 is YYEEEE. The germline V and J ends were trimmed by 2 bases and 2 bases, with 11 bases remaining between them. The CDR3 extends over 14 amino acids. The CDR3 here is CASSFGQSPYEQYF. The CDR3 region has the DNA TGTGCCAGCAGCTTTGGACAGTCTCCCTACGAGCAGTACTTC.

This chain links TRBV6-1 with TRBJ1-2, with unresolved D. V lost 5 bases to trimming and J lost 0 bases, with 13 bases between them. CDR1 and CDR2 (germline): MNHNS, SASEGT. This CDR3 region has 15 residues. Here the CDR3 reads CASSSSGLANYGYTF. Written as DNA, the CDR3 is TGTGCCAGCAGTTCCAGCGGGCTAGCTAACTATGGCTACACCTTC.